A single sample gave rise to the 15 T cell receptor beta chains below, sequenced in a study of blood T cells in healthy people across ages. A second PCR of about 7 to 11 cycles used a sample-barcoded 5' primer and a J-beta primer mix. TCRdb reanalysed the 5' RACE reads using MiXCR and keeps one entry per CDR3 protein. The sample has around 1,900,000 distinct CDR3 sequences, about 39% seen once; the top ten hold around 23%. Material for sequencing was blood. These TCRs come from a human donor in good health.

The chain is built from TRBV2 and TRBJ1-2, with a weak D call TRBD1 (6 bases). The CDR3 totals 15 residues. Trimming left V 6 bases short and J 4 bases short, with 18 bases between. CDR1 is SNHLY and CDR2 is FYNNEI in the germline V gene. CDR3 in DNA: TGTGCCAGCAGACCCGACAGGTCAATTGGCTATGGCTACACCTTC. Translation gives CASRPDRSIGYGYTF. The full variable domain, its missing parts supplied by reference TRBV2 and TRBJ1-2, is EPEVTQTPSHQVTQMGQEVILRCVPISNHLYFYWYRQILGQKVEFLVSFYNNEISEKSEIFDDQFSVERPDGSNFTLKIRSTKLEDSAMYFCASRPDRSIGYGYTFGSGTRLTVV.

This clonotype was counted at least ten times. The chain combines TRBV9 with TRBJ1-2; D remains unclear. The V gene lost 2 bases and the J gene lost 8 bases, with 10 bases spanning the gap. Germline loops: CDR1 SGDLS, CDR2 YYNGEE. This CDR3 is built from 12 residues. CDR3: CASSVQGGGYTF. For the CDR3, the DNA is TGTGCCAGCAGCGTCCAAGGTGGAGGCTACACCTTC.

This clonotype showed up many times. The V gene is TRBV7-2, the J gene TRBJ2-1; tentatively, D is TRBD1 (5 bases). The CDR3 totals 14 residues. Germline-derived CDR1 and CDR2 are SGHTA and FQGNSA. V lost 1 base to trimming and J lost 5 bases, with 9 bases between them. DNA of the CDR3: TGTGCCAGCAGCTTAGTCTCCAGGGACAATGAGCAGTTCTTC. Translating gives CASSLVSRDNEQFF.

The CDR3 reads CSVDGDNEQFF. The CDR3 nucleotides are TGCAGCGTTGACGGGGATAATGAGCAGTTCTTC. The rearrangement joins TRBV29-1 to TRBJ2-1; D possibly corresponds to TRBD2 (5 bases). This CDR3 spans 11 amino acids. Germline V CDR1 and CDR2: SQVTM, ANQGSEA. Deletions cut 3 bases from V and 7 bases from J, with 7 bases between.

The chain uses TRBV5-1 and TRBJ2-5; D is tentatively TRBD1 or TRBD2 (5 bases each). Trimming pared 0 bases from V and 11 bases from J, leaving 26 bases between. The germline CDR1 and CDR2 sequences are SGHRS and YFSETQ. This CDR3 is 17 amino acids long. The CDR3 reads CASSLEGSIPGLGEQYF. The CDR3, as DNA: TGCGCCAGCAGCTTGGAAGGCTCCATCCCTGGTTTGGGGGAGCAGTACTTC.

The rearrangement joins TRBV12-3 or TRBV12-4 to TRBJ2-3, with 8 positions matching TRBD2. V was pared by 7 bases and J by 0 bases, with 12 bases of the junction left unmatched. The CDR3 runs to 17 residues. CDR3 amino acids: CASTRNGASGSTDTQYF. The DNA for the CDR3 is TGTGCCAGCACCCGGAACGGGGCTAGCGGGAGCACAGATACGCAGTATTTT.

This sequence joins TRBV3-1 and TRBJ1-1; the match to TRBD1 covers 8 bases. J lost 9 bases, V lost 5 bases, and 2 bases had no gene match. CDR1 is LGHDT and CDR2 is YNNKEL in the germline V gene (reference sequence). The CDR3 is made up of 11 amino acids. In DNA form, the CDR3 reads TGTGCCAGCAGCAGACAGGGGAAAGCTTTCTTT. This translates into CASSRQGKAFF.

A few counts support this clonotype. A read error may produce the germline difference seen at one junction end. The chain links TRBV7-9 to TRBJ1-6; possibly TRBD1 for D (6 bases). CDR3 length: 14 amino acids. The germline V gene encodes CDR1 SEHNR and CDR2 FQNEAQ (reference sequence). The CDR3 nucleotides are TGTACCAGCAGCCCGCCTGGGGGCGATTCACCCCTCCACTTT. Its protein product is CTSSPPGGDSPLHF.

This clonotype was seen a handful of times. This chain uses TRBV28 with TRBJ2-5; D uncertain. V shed 3 bases and J shed 5 bases, with 10 bases lying between them. There are 13 residues in the CDR3. CDR1 is MDHEN and CDR2 is SYDVKM in the germline V gene. The CDR3 region is CASSFGRWETQYF. The CDR3 DNA reads TGTGCCAGCAGTTTTGGCAGGTGGGAGACCCAGTACTTC.

This clonotype came up a few times. This chain connects TRBV7-2 to TRBJ2-5; possibly TRBD2 for D (5 bases). Trimming took 2 bases from V and 5 from J, leaving 15 bases between them. The CDR3 length is 15 residues. The germline gives CDR1 SGHTA, CDR2 FQGNSA. The chain's CDR3 is CASSLRGSRAETQYF. The DNA for the CDR3 is TGTGCCAGCAGCTTAAGAGGGAGTAGAGCGGAGACCCAGTACTTC.

The chain links TRBV29-1 to TRBJ2-3; D is undetermined. The germline V gene encodes CDR1 SQVTM and CDR2 ANQGSEA. CDR3 length: 17 residues. Trimming took off 2 bases at V and 2 bases at J, with 20 bases between the two ends. CDR3 bases: TGCAGCGTTGAACCCATACTTTCTGAATCTAACACAGATACGCAGTATTTT. Translating it yields CSVEPILSESNTDTQYF.

The rearrangement joins TRBV20-1 to TRBJ2-5; TRBD1 matches at 9 bases. This CDR3 region has 15 residues. J was trimmed by 4 bases and V by 1 base; bases with no gene match: 7. Germline CDR1 DFQATT, CDR2 SNEGSKA (reference sequence). CDR3 nucleotides: TGCAGTGCTAGAGTGTTGGGACAGGGCCCAGAGACCCAGTACTTC. Translating gives CSARVLGQGPETQYF.

This clonotype was counted between two and nine times. The V call is TRBV20-1, the J call TRBJ2-3, with TRBD1 matching over 10 bases. Germline CDR1 DFQATT, CDR2 SNEGSKA (reference sequence). The CDR3 is made up of 14 amino acids. V gave up 5 bases and J gave up 4 bases; unmatched junction bases: 6. CDR3 residues: CSAPGTGDPDTQYF. The DNA for the CDR3 is TGCAGTGCTCCCGGGACAGGGGACCCAGATACGCAGTATTTT.

This rearrangement joins TRBV7-6 to TRBJ2-7; no reliable D call. The assigned J gene may be wrong: the sequence end matches TRBJ2-5 better. The length of the CDR3 is 14 residues. Germline V gene lookup returns CDR1 SGHVS and CDR2 FNYEAQ. CDR3 bases: TGTGCCAGCAGCTTAACCCCCACCCAAGAGACCCAGTACTTC. Amino acid sequence: CASSLTPTQETQYF.

This sequence joins TRBV7-2 and TRBJ1-1; a possible D gene is TRBD1 (6 bases). Germline V gives CDR1 SGHTA, CDR2 FQGNSA. V lost 3 bases, J lost 12 bases, and 14 bases lay in between. The CDR3 is 12 amino acids. This CDR3 reads CASSLLGGESFF. The CDR3 DNA is TGTGCCAGCAGCTTGCTGGGGGGCGAATCTTTCTTT.